This T cell receptor (beta chain) is from a study of blood T cell repertoires in COVID-19. Looking at the study overall: PBMCs, B-cell-depleted T cells, or T cells were the source of the cDNA or gDNA that made up the material.

Germline CDR1 reads SNHLY; CDR2 reads FYNNEI. This CDR3 is 14 amino acids long. V trimming: 9 bases; J trimming: 0 bases; junction bases outside the gene matches: 2. Libraries were prepared by immunoSEQ multiplex PCR; TCRdb keeps only in-frame clonotypes and omits some of them. The sample includes around 300,000 clones, 88% seen only once; the top ten take around 2.9%. Sequencing was performed on PBMCs or T cells enriched from blood (not recorded which). The chain links TRBV2 to TRBJ2-6; TRBD1 matches 7 bases. The receptor was derived from a woman aged 50 to 60 who had recovered from COVID-19. The CDR3 here is CARQGTSGANVLTF. In DNA form, the CDR3 reads TGTGCCAGACAGGGGACCTCTGGGGCCAACGTCCTGACTTTC.